The T cell receptor beta chain under discussion was sequenced for a study of monozygotic twins with inflammatory bowel disease. Study-level results: Support was lacking for any single strong IBD-associated signal or clonotype. Different T cell subtypes could not be distinguished.

Across eight separate reactions for each sample, cDNA was made. Template switching appended UMIs that held a 6-nucleotide sample barcode. With the 5' RACE reads reprocessed, TCRdb shows one record per CDR3 protein and no DNA. The sample has more than 350,000 distinct CDR3 sequences. On this clonotype itself: Antigen unknown.

The CDR3 covers 13 residues. Germline V gene lookup returns CDR1 SGHAT and CDR2 FQNNGV. This sequence was found in a human donor with ulcerative colitis or Crohn's disease, or a healthy co-twin of an affected twin (not recorded which). The rearrangement links TRBV11-2 to TRBJ2-7. Material: blood. This CDR3 reads CASSLRVSYEQYF.